One and the same sample provided the 2 T cell receptor beta chains below, sequenced in a study of CD8+ T cells in alopecia areata (dated by TCRdb to the late 2010s). The treatment or condition label here, explained by the study, means: oral pan-JAK inhibitor, 5-10 mg twice daily. Libraries came from the immunoSEQ multiplex PCR assay. RNA was extracted from all samples and reverse transcribed into cDNA, which served as template for TCR sequencing. In its TCRdb copy, this immuneACCESS table keeps in-frame sequences only and misses some clones. Where compared with another copy, unresolved V genes explain less than half of these, and the others have no known cause. Recorded for this sample are 150,000 to 200,000 clones; about three fifths of them occurred a single time. Approximately 1.4% of the sample goes to the ten largest clones. This material consisted of CD4+ T cells sorted from blood, taken at approximately week 49, from a patient treated with tofacitinib. The receptor source for this set is a human donor with alopecia areata.

This clone occurred a few times. The chain links TRBV9 to TRBJ1-1; no firm D call. The ends were cut back, 4 bases at V and 1 base at J, with 11 bases in the middle. Germline-derived CDR1 and CDR2 are SGDLS and YYNGEE. The CDR3 length is 14 residues. The CDR3 coding sequence is TGTGCCAGCAGCAGAAATCCGCCGAACACTGAAGCTTTCTTT. Protein: CASSRNPPNTEAFF.

There are many counts of this clone. The chain uses TRBV5-1 and TRBJ2-2; TRBD1 agrees at 9 bases. The CDR3 extends over 15 amino acids. Germline trimming cut 4 bases from V and 7 bases from J; bases unmatched to any gene: 8. Germline V gene lookup returns CDR1 SGHRS and CDR2 YFSETQ. CDR3 sequence (DNA): TGCGCCAGCAGCCCTGACAGGGGGAAGAACGGGGAGCTGTTTTTT. Its translation is CASSPDRGKNGELFF.